This T cell receptor beta chain originates from a study of beta chain features in type 1 diabetes. Overall study results and limits: Researchers report that Type 1 diabetes patients had moderately but significantly shorter TCRB CDR3s across all four CD4+ subsets.

Reverse transcribing all isolated RNA meant expressed TCRB transcripts were sequenced. Libraries were prepared by immunoSEQ multiplex PCR; TCRdb keeps only in-frame clonotypes and omits some of them. The repertoire has about 370,000 clones, around 10% of them found once; the top ten carry about 0.64%. This clone was found a few times. As yet, its antigen is unknown. Germline V gene sequence: CDR1 LGHNA, CDR2 YNFKEQ. With V trimmed by 0 bases and J by 0 bases, 2 bases remained unmatched. The CDR3 covers 17 residues. Sort purity for all populations was recorded as exceeding 98%. The clonotype originates from a man aged 30 to 39 with type 1 diabetes. Sequenced sample: central memory CD4+ T cells from blood. The chain is built from TRBV4-2 and TRBJ2-1, with 10 bases that match TRBD2. CDR3 loop: CASSQDASGSSYNEQFF. CDR3 nucleotide sequence: TGTGCCAGCAGCCAAGATGCTAGCGGGAGCTCCTACAATGAGCAGTTCTTC.